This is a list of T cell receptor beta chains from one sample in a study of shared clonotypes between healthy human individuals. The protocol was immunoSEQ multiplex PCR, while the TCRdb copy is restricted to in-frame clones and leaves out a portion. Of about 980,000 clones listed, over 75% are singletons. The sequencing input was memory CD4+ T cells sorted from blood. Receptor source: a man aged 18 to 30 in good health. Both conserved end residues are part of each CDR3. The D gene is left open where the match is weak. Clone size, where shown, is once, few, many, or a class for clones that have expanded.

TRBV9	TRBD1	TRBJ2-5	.	CASSEQGARETQYF	TGTGCCAGCAGTGAACAGGGGGCTAGAGAGACCCAGTACTTC
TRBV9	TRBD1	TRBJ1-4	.	CASSARGRGGEKLFF	TGTGCCAGCAGCGCCAGGGGGCGCGGAGGTGAAAAACTGTTTTTT
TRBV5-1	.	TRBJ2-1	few	CASSSYQNGYNEQFF	TGCGCCAGCAGCTCCTATCAAAACGGGTACAATGAGCAGTTCTTC
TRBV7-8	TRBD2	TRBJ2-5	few	CASTSNSGGLSETQYF	TGTGCCAGCACTTCCAATAGCGGGGGGCTGTCCGAGACCCAGTACTTC
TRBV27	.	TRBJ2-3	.	CAPPKRLGTDTQYF	TGTGCCCCCCCCAAGCGCCTTGGCACAGATACGCAGTATTTT
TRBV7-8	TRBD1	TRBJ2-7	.	CASSPRDRGPQQYF	TGTGCCAGCAGCCCCCGGGACAGGGGGCCTCAGCAGTACTTC
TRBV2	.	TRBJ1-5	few	CASGREQGGNQPQHF	TGTGCCAGCGGCCGCGAACAGGGAGGCAATCAGCCCCAGCATTTT
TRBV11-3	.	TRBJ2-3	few	CASSQGGLDTQYF	TGTGCCAGCAGCCAGGGGGGCCTGGATACGCAGTATTTT
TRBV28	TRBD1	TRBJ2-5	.	CASRLTGAQETQYF	TGTGCCAGCAGGCTGACAGGGGCCCAAGAGACCCAGTACTTC
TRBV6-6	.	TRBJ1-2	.	CAIDNSRGRAGYGYTF	TGTGCCATCGATAATTCACGCGGGAGGGCGGGCTATGGCTACACCTTC
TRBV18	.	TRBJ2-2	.	CASSPGTAKTGELFF	TGTGCCAGCTCACCCGGGACCGCGAAGACCGGGGAGCTGTTTTTT
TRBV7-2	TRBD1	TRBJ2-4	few	CASSLRSGQDQYF	TGTGCCAGCAGCCTAAGGTCGGGACAGGATCAGTACTTC
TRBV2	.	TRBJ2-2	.	CASSYDRGFAGELFF	TGTGCCAGCAGTTACGACCGCGGCTTTGCCGGGGAGCTGTTTTTT
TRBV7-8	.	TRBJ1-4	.	CASSLGEGTPNEKLFF	TGTGCCAGCAGCTTAGGGGAGGGGACACCCAATGAAAAACTGTTTTTT
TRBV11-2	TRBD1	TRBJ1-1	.	CASSLGQGARAFF	TGTGCCAGCAGCTTAGGTCAGGGGGCGAGAGCTTTCTTT
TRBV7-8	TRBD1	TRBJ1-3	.	CASSSRTGWSSGNTIYF	TGTGCCAGCAGCTCCCGGACAGGCTGGAGCTCTGGAAACACCATATATTTT
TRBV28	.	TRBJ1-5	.	CASLTGNQPQHF	TGTGCCAGCCTTACAGGAAATCAGCCCCAGCATTTT
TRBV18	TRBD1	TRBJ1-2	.	CASSPKTGGGYTF	TGTGCCAGCTCACCGAAGACAGGGGGAGGCTACACCTTC
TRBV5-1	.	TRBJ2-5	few	CASSLNGDQETQYF	TGCGCCAGCAGCTTGAACGGGGACCAAGAGACCCAGTACTTC
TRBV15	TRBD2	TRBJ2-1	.	CATSRVASGRARNEQFF	TGTGCCACCAGCAGAGTGGCTAGCGGGAGGGCCAGGAATGAGCAGTTCTTC
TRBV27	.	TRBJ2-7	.	CASSDSLSYEQYF	TGTGCCAGCAGCGACTCCCTCTCCTACGAGCAGTACTTC
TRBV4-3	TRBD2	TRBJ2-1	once	CASSHLAGGAAEQFF	TGCGCCAGCAGCCACCTAGCGGGAGGGGCGGCTGAGCAGTTCTTC
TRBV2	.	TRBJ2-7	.	CASSETWTTSYEQYF	TGTGCCAGCAGTGAAACGTGGACAACGTCCTACGAGCAGTACTTC
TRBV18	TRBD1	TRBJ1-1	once	CASSPRGTGGSSNTEAFF	TGTGCCAGCTCACCACGAGGGACAGGGGGCTCTTCGAACACTGAAGCTTTCTTT
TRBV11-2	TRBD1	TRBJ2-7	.	CASSADRVLYYEQYF	TGTGCCAGCAGCGCGGACAGGGTACTTTACTACGAGCAGTACTTC
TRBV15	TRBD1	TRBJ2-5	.	CATTDRDSYKETQYF	TGTGCCACAACAGACCGGGACAGTTACAAAGAGACCCAGTACTTC
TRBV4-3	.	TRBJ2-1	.	CASSQEASSYNEQFF	TGCGCCAGCAGCCAAGAGGCTAGCTCCTACAATGAGCAGTTCTTC
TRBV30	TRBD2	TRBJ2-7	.	CAWSVQYGGAYEQYF	TGTGCCTGGAGTGTACAATACGGGGGGGCCTACGAGCAGTACTTC
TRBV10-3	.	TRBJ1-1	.	CAIRTDPINTEAFF	TGTGCCATCAGGACTGACCCGATCAACACTGAAGCTTTCTTT
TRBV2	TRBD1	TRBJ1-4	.	CASNRDREKLFF	TGTGCCAGCAACCGGGACAGAGAAAAACTGTTTTTT
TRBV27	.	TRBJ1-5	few	CASRGDRYQPQHF	TGTGCCAGCAGGGGGGACCGTTATCAGCCCCAGCATTTT
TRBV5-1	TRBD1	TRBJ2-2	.	CASSSGQVNTGELFF	TGCGCCAGCAGCTCGGGACAGGTCAACACCGGGGAGCTGTTTTTT
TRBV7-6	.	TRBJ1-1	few	CASSLRLRDEAFF	TGTGCCAGCAGCTTACGGTTAAGGGATGAAGCTTTCTTT
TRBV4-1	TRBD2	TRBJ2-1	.	CASSPVGGAYNEQFF	TGCGCCAGCAGCCCAGTGGGGGGGGCCTACAATGAGCAGTTCTTC
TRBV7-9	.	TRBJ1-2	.	CASSPNPGQQANYGYTF	TGTGCCAGCAGCCCGAACCCGGGGCAGCAAGCTAACTATGGCTACACCTTC
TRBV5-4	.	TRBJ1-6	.	CASSLDRTNSPLHF	TGTGCCAGCAGCTTGGACAGGACCAATTCACCCCTCCACTTT
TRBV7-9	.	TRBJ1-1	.	CASSWGGMNTEAFF	TGTGCCAGCAGCTGGGGGGGTATGAACACTGAAGCTTTCTTT
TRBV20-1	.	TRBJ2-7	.	CSASSGLEQYF	TGCAGTGCTAGTTCGGGCCTGGAGCAGTACTTC
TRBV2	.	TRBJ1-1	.	CASNPQGSNTEAFF	TGTGCCAGCAACCCCCAGGGAAGCAACACTGAAGCTTTCTTT
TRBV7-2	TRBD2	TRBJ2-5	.	CASSPGLWETQYF	TGTGCCAGCAGCCCGGGACTATGGGAGACCCAGTACTTC
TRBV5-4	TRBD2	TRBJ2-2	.	CASSPSGLAGNTGELFF	TGTGCCAGCAGCCCTAGCGGCCTAGCGGGAAACACCGGGGAGCTGTTTTTT
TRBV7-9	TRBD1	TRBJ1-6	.	CASSYYLDRGNGAPLHF	TGTGCCAGCAGCTATTACCTGGACAGGGGAAATGGCGCACCCCTCCACTTT
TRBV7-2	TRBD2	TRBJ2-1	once	CASSSSGGYNEQFF	TGTGCCAGCAGCTCTAGCGGGGGATACAATGAGCAGTTCTTC
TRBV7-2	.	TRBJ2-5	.	CASSSRLAETQYF	TGTGCCAGCAGCTCCCGGTTAGCTGAGACCCAGTACTTC
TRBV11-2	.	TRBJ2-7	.	CASSLSDPTEQYF	TGTGCCAGCAGCTTATCTGATCCAACCGAGCAGTACTTC
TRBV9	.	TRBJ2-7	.	CASSVDYRTAPYEQYF	TGTGCCAGCAGCGTAGATTACAGGACGGCCCCCTACGAGCAGTACTTC
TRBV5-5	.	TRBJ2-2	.	CASSSGPNTGELFF	TGTGCCAGCAGCTCGGGCCCAAACACCGGGGAGCTGTTTTTT
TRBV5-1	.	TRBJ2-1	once	CASSSTMSSYNEQFF	TGCGCCAGCAGTTCTACCATGAGCTCCTACAATGAGCAGTTCTTC
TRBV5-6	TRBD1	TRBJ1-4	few	CASSLGQGGEKLFF	TGTGCCAGCAGCTTGGGACAGGGCGGTGAAAAACTGTTTTTT
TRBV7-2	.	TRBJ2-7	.	CATRPAGGDHEQYF	TGTGCCACTCGACCAGCCGGAGGGGACCACGAGCAGTACTTC
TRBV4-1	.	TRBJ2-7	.	CASSQDSRISSYEQYF	TGCGCCAGCAGCCAAGATTCGAGGATTAGCTCCTACGAGCAGTACTTC
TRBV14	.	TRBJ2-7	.	CASSPRLGGEQYF	TGTGCCAGCAGCCCGCGTTTGGGGGGCGAGCAGTACTTC
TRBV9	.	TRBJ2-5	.	CASSASGKTQYF	TGTGCCAGCAGCGCCTCAGGAAAGACCCAGTACTTC
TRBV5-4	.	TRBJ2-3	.	CASSVGGTDTQYF	TGTGCCAGCAGCGTTGGAGGGACAGATACGCAGTATTTT